The 4 T cell receptor beta chains listed next were all sequenced from one sample in a study of CD8+CD57+ T cells in acquired aplastic anemia. Genomic DNA, the template, was used for profiling of the TCR beta VDJ and CDR3. TCRdb re-called the reads with MiXCR, one entry per CDR3 protein. The sample contains 150,000 to 200,000 distinct CDR3 sequences, around 66% of which appear only once. The sequencing sample was made of sorted CD4+, CD8+, or CD8+CD57+ T cells (not recorded which) from PBMCs. The receptors come from a human donor with severe aplastic anemia or a healthy control (not recorded which).

V and J are TRBV19 and TRBJ1-5; D gene uncertain. V lost 2 bases to trimming and J lost 0 bases, with 5 bases between them. Germline CDR1 is LNHDA and CDR2 is SQIVND (reference sequence). The CDR3 consists of 14 residues. The CDR3 DNA sequence: TGTGCCAGTAGTATATACGATAGCAATCAGCCCCAGCATTTT. Protein: CASSIYDSNQPQHF.

The chain has TRBV29-1 and TRBJ1-1; D is perhaps TRBD1 (5 bases). CDR1 and CDR2 from the germline V gene are SQVTM and ANQGSEA. This CDR3 region has 13 residues. Trimming stripped 3 bases from V and 1 base from J, with 9 bases between. The DNA for the CDR3 is TGCAGCGTTGACCACGGGACGAACACTGAAGCTTTCTTT. This encodes CSVDHGTNTEAFF.

The chain's CDR3 is CSVEEGTHTDTQYF. DNA for the CDR3: TGCAGCGTTGAAGAGGGGACACACACAGATACGCAGTATTTT. The gene calls are TRBV29-1 and TRBJ2-3, with D possibly being TRBD1 (6 bases). This CDR3 spans 14 amino acids. Trimming removed 0 bases at V and 2 bases at J, with 9 bases between. CDR1 and CDR2 from the germline V gene are SQVTM and ANQGSEA.

The chain carries TRBV7-2 and TRBJ2-1, with 11 bases identical to TRBD2. The ends lost 5 bases at V and 8 bases at J; junction bases unmatched: 11. Germline values: CDR1 SGHTA, CDR2 FQGNSA. This CDR3 is 16 amino acids long. CDR3 sequence: CASSAPGLAVGDEQFF. Here the CDR3 DNA reads TGTGCCAGCAGCGCCCCGGGACTAGCGGTTGGAGATGAGCAGTTCTTC.